This T cell receptor (beta chain) was sequenced during a study of identical twins. TCRdb processed the 5' RACE reads anew with MiXCR; each CDR3 protein has one entry. The sample has roughly 750,000 distinct CDR3 sequences, 21% seen once. This CDR3 has 16 residues. Germline trimming cut 3 bases from V and 5 bases from J; bases unmatched to any gene: 8. Germline V gene data show CDR1 as DFQATT and CDR2 as SNEGSKA (reference sequence). The same sample was also studied in work on T cells expressing NK-cell markers.

The TCR sequence derives from a woman under 30 in good health. Sequencing was done on a sample of PBMCs. The chain joins TRBV20-1 to TRBJ2-1, with TRBD2 matching over 12 bases. CDR3 coding DNA: TGCAGTGCTAGTGGCCTAGCGGGGGGGCTAAACAATGAGCAGTTCTTC. It specifies CSASGLAGGLNNEQFF.